A selection of T cell receptor beta chains follows, all from one sample in a study of a mutant IDH1 vaccine in newly diagnosed glioma. This table comes from immunoSEQ multiplex PCR, and its TCRdb copy is limited to in-frame clones, with some not included. Among approximately 92,000 clones listed, 80% were seen once. Source: PBMCs, taken from a glioma patient treated with radiotherapy, temozolomide or both. Source of these receptors: a man in his forties with glioma. Each CDR3 is given with its conserved first and last residue. D genes are given only for firm matches. Not every row has a clone size; where given, it reads once, few, many or a size class.

>TRBD2|-|TRBJ2-1|TRBV7-2
CASSPLGLAENEQFF
TGTGCCAGCAGCCCCCTTGGACTAGCGGAAAATGAGCAGTTCTTC
>-|-|TRBJ2-5|TRBV7-2
CASSLGPGHTPLGRETQYF
TGTGCCAGCAGCTTAGGGCCAGGACACACACCTCTCGGTCGAGAGACCCAGTACTTC
>-|-|TRBJ2-5|TRBV4-3
CASSQDGRGAETQYF
TGCGCCAGCAGCCAAGATGGGCGGGGTGCAGAGACCCAGTACTTC
>TRBD2|-|TRBJ2-1|TRBV27
CASSPTREGKQFF
TGTGCCAGCAGTCCTACGCGGGAGGGGAAGCAGTTCTTC
>-|-|TRBJ2-5|TRBV29-1
CSVEVGRSVTQYF
TGCAGCGTTGAAGTCGGCAGAAGTGTAACCCAGTACTTC
>TRBD2|-|TRBJ2-3|TRBV6-5
CASKPSGGGDTQYF
TGTGCCAGCAAACCTAGCGGGGGTGGGGATACGCAGTATTTT
>-|-|TRBJ2-1|TRBV6-5
CASSYGYLIENEQFF
TGTGCCAGCAGTTACGGCTACTTGATAGAGAATGAGCAGTTCTTC
>-|-|TRBJ2-3|TRBV7-6
CASSLDSRGDTQYF
TGTGCCAGCAGCTTAGATAGTAGGGGGGATACGCAGTATTTT
>TRBD2|-|TRBJ2-3|TRBV4-3
CASSQELAGFEGHTDTQYF
TGCGCCAGCAGCCAAGAATTAGCGGGATTCGAGGGCCACACAGATACGCAGTATTTT
>-|many|TRBJ2-1|TRBV6-1
CASSEFVNEQFF
TGTGCCAGCAGTGAATTTGTGAATGAGCAGTTCTTC
>-|-|TRBJ1-2|TRBV5-4
CAGSLGAQNNYGYTF
TGTGCCGGCTCTCTTGGGGCCCAAAACAACTATGGCTACACCTTC
>-|once|TRBJ2-1|TRBV9
CASSPAGRRNGNEQFF
TGTGCCAGCAGCCCCGCGGGGAGGAGGAATGGCAATGAGCAGTTCTTC
>-|-|TRBJ2-5|TRBV6-1
CASSEMLQETQYF
TGTGCCAGCAGTGAAATGTTACAAGAGACCCAGTACTTC
>TRBD2|-|TRBJ2-3|TRBV7-7
CASSLTSGTDTQYF
TGTGCTAGCAGCTTGACTAGCGGCACAGATACGCAGTATTTT
>-|-|TRBJ2-7|TRBV10-1
CARNRVSPYEQYF
TGCGCTCGGAACAGGGTGTCTCCCTACGAGCAGTACTTC
>TRBD1|-|TRBJ2-7|TRBV5-8
CASSSGTGYSEQYF
TGTGCCAGCAGTTCCGGGACAGGGTATTCCGAGCAGTACTTC
>TRBD1|-|TRBJ2-2|TRBV5-1
CASSSSGTANTGELFF
TGCGCCAGCAGCTCTTCCGGGACAGCAAACACCGGGGAGCTGTTTTTT
>-|-|TRBJ2-7|TRBV5-1
CASSFGSLDEQYF
TGCGCCAGCAGCTTTGGGAGTCTCGACGAGCAGTACTTC
>-|-|TRBJ2-1|TRBV19
CASSIGGSYNEQFF
TGTGCCAGTAGTATCGGGGGCAGCTACAATGAGCAGTTCTTC
>TRBD1|-|TRBJ1-2|TRBV7-8
CASSLDRLNGYTF
TGTGCCAGCAGTTTGGACAGGCTAAATGGCTACACCTTC
>TRBD1|once|TRBJ2-1|TRBV28
CASSRRTGALEQFF
TGTGCCAGCAGTCGCCGGACAGGGGCCTTGGAGCAGTTCTTC
>-|-|TRBJ2-3|TRBV4-3
CASSQDTLGSGWADTQYF
TGCGCCAGCAGCCAAGACACCTTAGGGTCGGGATGGGCAGATACGCAGTATTTT
>-|-|TRBJ2-4|TRBV6-1
CASSHSLQNIQYF
TGTGCCAGCAGCCACAGTTTACAGAACATTCAGTACTTC
>-|-|TRBJ1-5|TRBV7-2
CASSPSGGVQPQHF
TGTGCCAGCAGCCCATCCGGGGGGGTGCAGCCCCAGCATTTT
>-|-|TRBJ1-2|TRBV5-1
CASSSPERGSGYTF
TGCGCCAGCAGCTCTCCGGAAAGGGGCAGCGGCTACACCTTC
>-|-|TRBJ2-7|TRBV28
CASSLPSYEQYF
TGTGCCAGCAGTTTACCCTCCTACGAGCAGTACTTC
>-|-|TRBJ1-3|TRBV2
CASNPQPSGNTIYF
TGTGCCTCCAATCCTCAGCCCTCTGGAAACACCATATATTTT
>-|-|TRBJ2-3|TRBV29-1
CSVVRDPKDTQYF
TGCAGCGTTGTAAGGGACCCTAAGGATACGCAGTATTTT
>TRBD2|-|TRBJ2-2|TRBV12-5
CASGWVEGGRAYTGELFF
TGTGCTAGTGGTTGGGTGGAAGGCGGGAGGGCCTACACCGGGGAGCTGTTTTTT
>-|-|TRBJ2-7|TRBV28
CASSAPGPSSYEQYF
TGTGCCAGCAGTGCCCCGGGTCCCAGCTCCTACGAGCAGTACTTC
>TRBD2|-|TRBJ2-7|TRBV5-1
CASSSTSGRTYYEQYF
TGCGCCAGCAGCTCGACTAGCGGGAGGACATACTACGAGCAGTACTTC